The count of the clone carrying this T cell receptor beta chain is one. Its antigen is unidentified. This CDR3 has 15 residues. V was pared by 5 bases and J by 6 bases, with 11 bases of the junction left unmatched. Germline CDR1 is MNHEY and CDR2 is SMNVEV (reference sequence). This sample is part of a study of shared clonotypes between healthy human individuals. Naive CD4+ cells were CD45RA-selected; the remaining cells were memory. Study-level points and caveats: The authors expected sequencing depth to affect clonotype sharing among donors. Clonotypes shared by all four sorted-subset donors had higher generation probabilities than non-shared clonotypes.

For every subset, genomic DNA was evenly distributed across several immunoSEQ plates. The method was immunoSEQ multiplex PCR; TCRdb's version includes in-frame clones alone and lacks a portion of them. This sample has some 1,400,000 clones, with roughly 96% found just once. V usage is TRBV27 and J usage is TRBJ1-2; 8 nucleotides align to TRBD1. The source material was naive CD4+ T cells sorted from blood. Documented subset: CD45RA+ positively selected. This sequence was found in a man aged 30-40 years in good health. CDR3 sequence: CASSPLPGQVDGYTF. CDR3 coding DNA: TGTGCCAGCAGTCCCCTTCCGGGACAGGTGGATGGCTACACCTTC.